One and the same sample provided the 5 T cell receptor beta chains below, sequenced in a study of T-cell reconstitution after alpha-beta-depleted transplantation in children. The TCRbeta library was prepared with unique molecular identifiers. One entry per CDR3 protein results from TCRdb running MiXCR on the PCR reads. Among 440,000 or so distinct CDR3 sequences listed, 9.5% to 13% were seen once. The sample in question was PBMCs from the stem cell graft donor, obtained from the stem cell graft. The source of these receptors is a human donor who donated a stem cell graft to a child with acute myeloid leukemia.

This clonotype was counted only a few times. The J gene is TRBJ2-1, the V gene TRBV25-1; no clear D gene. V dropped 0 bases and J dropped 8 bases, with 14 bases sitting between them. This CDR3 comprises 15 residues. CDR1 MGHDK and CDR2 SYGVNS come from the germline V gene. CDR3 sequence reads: CASSEYRGSPDEQFF. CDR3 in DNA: TGTGCCAGCAGTGAATATAGAGGCAGCCCGGATGAGCAGTTCTTC.

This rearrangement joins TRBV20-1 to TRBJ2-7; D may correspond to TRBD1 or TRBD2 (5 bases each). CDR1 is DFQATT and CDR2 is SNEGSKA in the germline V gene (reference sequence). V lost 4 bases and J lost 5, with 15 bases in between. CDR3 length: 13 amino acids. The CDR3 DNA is TGCAGTGCTACCAAGTCGGGGCCCAACGAGCAGTACTTC. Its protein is CSATKSGPNEQYF.

As DNA, the CDR3 is TGTGCCAGCAGCTTCTCGAACGGACCCAGCTCTGGAAACACCATATATTTT. This sequence encodes CASSFSNGPSSGNTIYF. This rearrangement joins TRBV7-8 to TRBJ1-3; D unresolved. Germline values: CDR1 SGHVS, CDR2 FQNEAQ. Trimming left V 3 bases short and J 0 bases short, with 15 bases between. The CDR3 consists of 17 residues.

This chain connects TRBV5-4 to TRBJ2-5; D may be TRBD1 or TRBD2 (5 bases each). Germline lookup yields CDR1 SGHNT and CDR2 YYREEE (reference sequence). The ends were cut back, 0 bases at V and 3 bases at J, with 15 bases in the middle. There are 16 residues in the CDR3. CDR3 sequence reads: CASSLALRDGEETQYF. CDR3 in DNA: TGTGCCAGCAGCTTGGCTTTGAGGGACGGAGAAGAGACCCAGTACTTC. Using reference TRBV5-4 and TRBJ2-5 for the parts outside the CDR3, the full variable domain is ETGVTQSPTHLIKTRGQQVTLRCSSQSGHNTVSWYQQALGQGPQFIFQYYREEENGRGNFPPRFSGLQFPNYSSELNVNALELDDSALYLCASSLALRDGEETQYFGPGTRLLVL.

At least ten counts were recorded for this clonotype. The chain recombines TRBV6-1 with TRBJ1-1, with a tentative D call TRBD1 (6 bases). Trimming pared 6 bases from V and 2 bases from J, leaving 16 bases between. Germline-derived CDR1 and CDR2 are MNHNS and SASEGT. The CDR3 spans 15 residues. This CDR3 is CASRPPRGGNTEAFF. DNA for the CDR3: TGTGCCAGCAGGCCCCCTAGGGGGGGTAACACTGAAGCTTTCTTT.